This T cell receptor beta chain was obtained from a study of blood T cell repertoires in COVID-19 (dated by TCRdb to 2019 to 2021). With respect to the entire study: Samples covering the acute and convalescent phases of COVID-19 were provided by collaborators in the United States, Italy and Spain. The repertoires were made available in a free public database intended to serve as a resource for research on the immune response to SARS-CoV-2. Samples came from the ongoing ImmuneRACE study (first 160 participants) plus 1,254 subjects from 6 global collaborators. Deeply sampled blood TCRbeta repertoires from subjects exposed to, actively infected with, or recovered from COVID-19 were included in the dataset. The material from the prospective study consisted of cDNA or gDNA derived from T cells, B-cell-depleted T cells, or PBMCs. HLA class I and class II types, where available, came from metadata supplied by the sample provider rather than from assay-based typing. Nearly every sample came with metadata listing a de-identified subject ID, COVID-19 status, age in years and sex.

The collaborating institutions used their own protocols to collect whole blood in K2EDTA tubes. For TCRbeta analysis, collaborators shipped samples as frozen whole blood, isolated PBMCs, or DNA extracted from either of those sample types. Overall study results and their limits: The quantity of clinical and demographic metadata differed by source and by participant and was supplied without curation.

TCRbeta CDR3 regions were amplified from genomic DNA by means of the immunoSEQ Assay, a bias-controlled multiplex PCR. The authors' analysis ran thus. Within the assay, amplification of reference gene primers was used to estimate how many nucleated cells each sample contained. Sequence reads were collapsed and filtered to measure the absolute abundance of every unique TCRbeta CDR3 rearrangement. For each sample, productive Simpson clonality was calculated by taking the square root of Simpson's diversity index across productive rearrangements. TCRdb provides this immuneACCESS table in a form limited to in-frame rearrangements. Some clones are lacking; in checked studies, under half of them reflect an unresolved V gene, and why the rest are absent is not known. The D gene and trimming were derived from the DNA, and the V and J assignments and clone size from that table. This sample comprises 40,000 to 55,000 clones, more than 75% of them detected only once. The top ten constitute approximately 14% of the sample.

Relative to germline, V is missing 3 bases and J is missing 8 bases, with 10 bases of the junction outside any gene match. As encoded in the germline V gene, CDR1 is SGHAT while CDR2 is FQNNGV. From its cysteine to its phenylalanine, the CDR3 spans 15 amino acids. Just the 45-base CDR3 DNA is kept, in frame starting at base 1. About this clone: The antigen it binds to is not known. Qualities for individual bases were not recorded, and no much larger clone is one base off.

This TCR came from a human donor in a cohort sampled during active COVID-19. This sequence uses TRBV11-2 and TRBJ2-1, with 7 central nucleotides matching TRBD1. The specimen sequenced was peripheral blood. Here the CDR3 is given as CASSFGDRPGDEQFF. The nucleotides are TGTGCCAGCAGCTTTGGGGACAGACCGGGCGATGAGCAGTTCTTC.